The rows below give T cell receptor beta chains drawn from one sample of a study of OX40 agonist ivuxolimab in advanced cancers. Clones were read by immunoSEQ multiplex PCR, and TCRdb kept only the in-frame ones, dropping some. The table lists 60,000 to 65,000 clones, approximately 90% of them singletons. The sample was CD4+ or CD8+ T cells sorted from blood, taken in a trial of the OX40 agonist ivuxolimab. All receptors come from an adult with an advanced solid tumor such as melanoma, head and neck, liver or kidney cancer. CDR3s include the opening cysteine and the closing phenylalanine or tryptophan. A D gene is named only where the DNA matches it firmly. The size entry is marked missing in some rows and otherwise reads once, few, many or a size class.

V: TRBV30
size: .
J: TRBJ2-1
D: TRBD1
CDR3: CAWNRGPDEQFF
DNA: TGTGCCTGGAACAGGGGGCCCGATGAGCAGTTCTTC

V: TRBV29-1
size: .
J: TRBJ2-5
D: .
CDR3: CSVELQVQETQYF
DNA: TGCAGCGTTGAGTTGCAGGTCCAAGAGACCCAGTACTTC

V: TRBV11-3
size: .
J: TRBJ2-1
D: TRBD1
CDR3: CASSLRFGTGGYNEQFF
DNA: TGTGCCAGCAGCTTAAGATTCGGGACAGGGGGCTACAATGAGCAGTTCTTC

V: TRBV18
size: .
J: TRBJ2-7
D: TRBD1
CDR3: CASSPPGQGAYEQYF
DNA: TGTGCCAGCTCACCCCCGGGACAGGGGGCTTACGAGCAGTACTTC

V: TRBV10-3
size: .
J: TRBJ2-7
D: TRBD2
CDR3: CAITDGGVEQYF
DNA: TGTGCCATCACCGACGGGGGGGTTGAGCAGTACTTC

V: TRBV11-3
size: .
J: TRBJ2-5
D: .
CDR3: CASGQSGTARTQYF
DNA: TGTGCCAGCGGTCAATCCGGGACCGCTCGGACCCAGTACTTC

V: TRBV4-1
size: .
J: TRBJ2-5
D: .
CDR3: CASSQVPSAETQYF
DNA: TGCGCCAGCAGCCAGGTCCCCTCCGCAGAGACCCAGTACTTC

V: TRBV11-2
size: .
J: TRBJ2-1
D: TRBD2
CDR3: CASSSGGIQFF
DNA: TGTGCCAGCAGCTCCGGGGGGATTCAGTTCTTC

V: TRBV7-2
size: .
J: TRBJ2-1
D: TRBD2
CDR3: CASSGGGLAGYNEQFF
DNA: TGTGCCAGCAGCGGGGGGGGACTAGCGGGCTACAATGAGCAGTTCTTC

V: TRBV2
size: .
J: TRBJ1-1
D: .
CDR3: CASMPTRGEMNTEAFF
DNA: TGTGCCAGCATGCCGACCAGGGGAGAAATGAACACTGAAGCTTTCTTT

V: TRBV20-1
size: once
J: TRBJ1-4
D: .
CDR3: CSARAPEKLFF
DNA: TGCAGTGCTAGAGCCCCTGAAAAACTGTTTTTT

V: TRBV2
size: once
J: TRBJ2-1
D: TRBD2
CDR3: CASSPAGVLNEQFF
DNA: TGTGCCAGCAGCCCAGCGGGAGTCCTCAATGAGCAGTTCTTC

V: TRBV5-1
size: .
J: TRBJ2-3
D: TRBD2
CDR3: CASSVRTRGDTQYF
DNA: TGCGCCAGCAGCGTCCGGACTAGGGGTGATACGCAGTATTTT

V: TRBV6-5
size: .
J: TRBJ2-7
D: .
CDR3: CASSYQAGSYEQYF
DNA: TGTGCCAGCAGTTACCAGGCGGGATCCTACGAGCAGTACTTC

V: TRBV4-1
size: .
J: TRBJ2-1
D: .
CDR3: CASSLGSISYNEQFF
DNA: TGCGCCAGCAGCCTCGGGAGTATCTCCTACAATGAGCAGTTCTTC

V: TRBV7-9
size: .
J: TRBJ2-7
D: .
CDR3: CASSLSFTGSYEQYF
DNA: TGTGCCAGCAGCTTATCGTTTACAGGCTCCTACGAGCAGTACTTC

V: TRBV5-4
size: once
J: TRBJ2-2
D: TRBD2
CDR3: CASSLGTSGTTGELFF
DNA: TGTGCCAGCAGCTTGGGCACTAGCGGGACGACCGGGGAGCTGTTTTTT

V: TRBV19
size: .
J: TRBJ1-2
D: TRBD1
CDR3: CASISSQPGQGVYGYTF
DNA: TGTGCCAGTATTAGCTCCCAACCGGGACAGGGGGTCTATGGCTACACCTTC

V: TRBV2
size: .
J: TRBJ1-2
D: .
CDR3: CASSEATGLYGYGYTF
DNA: TGTGCCAGCAGTGAAGCCACGGGGCTATACGGCTATGGCTACACCTTC

V: TRBV4-1
size: .
J: TRBJ2-5
D: TRBD1
CDR3: CASSKSGTGGFETQYF
DNA: TGCGCCAGCAGCAAATCCGGGACAGGGGGCTTTGAGACCCAGTACTTC

V: TRBV5-8
size: .
J: TRBJ1-3
D: .
CDR3: CAMIGNTIYF
DNA: TGTGCCATGATCGGAAACACCATATATTTT

V: TRBV5-1
size: .
J: TRBJ2-1
D: .
CDR3: CASKPGSYNEQFF
DNA: TGCGCCAGCAAACCGGGCTCCTACAATGAGCAGTTCTTC

V: TRBV6-6
size: .
J: TRBJ2-2
D: .
CDR3: CASSSRGTREKGELFF
DNA: TGTGCCAGCAGTTCGAGAGGGACACGCGAGAAGGGGGAGCTGTTTTTT

V: TRBV27
size: once
J: TRBJ1-2
D: .
CDR3: CASSRLTSRGQSGYTF
DNA: TGTGCCAGCAGCCGTCTCACTTCCCGAGGGCAGAGTGGCTACACCTTC